This T cell receptor beta chain is from a study of blood T cell repertoires in COVID-19. At the level of the study: The United States, Italy and Spain supplied acute and convalescent COVID-19 samples. Nucleic acid was either cDNA or gDNA, and it came from T cells, B-cell-depleted T cells, or PBMCs.

This study enrolled people aged about 18 to 100 from about two dozen US geographic areas. Original processing methods: Reference gene primer amplification gave estimated nucleated cell counts. Repertoires were generated with immunoSEQ multiplex PCR, while TCRdb's copy carries only in-frame clones and drops some. V and J calls plus clone size are reproduced from that table; the DNA served to infer D and trimming. The data hold about 200,000 clones, with 65% to 85% observed a single time. In this sample, this clone turned up a few times. Sequenced input: PBMCs or T cells enriched from blood (not recorded which). The TCR originated in a woman in her thirties or forties with acute COVID-19.

The CDR3 DNA is TGTGCCAGTAGTATGGCACAGAGTCGCAATCAGCCCCAGCATTTT. It encodes CASSMAQSRNQPQHF. The chain couples TRBV19 to TRBJ1-5; D gene uncertain. Between the trimmed V and J ends, which lost 3 bases and 2 bases, there was a span of 11 bases. Germline loops: CDR1 LNHDA, CDR2 SQIVND (reference sequence). CDR3 length equals 15 residues.